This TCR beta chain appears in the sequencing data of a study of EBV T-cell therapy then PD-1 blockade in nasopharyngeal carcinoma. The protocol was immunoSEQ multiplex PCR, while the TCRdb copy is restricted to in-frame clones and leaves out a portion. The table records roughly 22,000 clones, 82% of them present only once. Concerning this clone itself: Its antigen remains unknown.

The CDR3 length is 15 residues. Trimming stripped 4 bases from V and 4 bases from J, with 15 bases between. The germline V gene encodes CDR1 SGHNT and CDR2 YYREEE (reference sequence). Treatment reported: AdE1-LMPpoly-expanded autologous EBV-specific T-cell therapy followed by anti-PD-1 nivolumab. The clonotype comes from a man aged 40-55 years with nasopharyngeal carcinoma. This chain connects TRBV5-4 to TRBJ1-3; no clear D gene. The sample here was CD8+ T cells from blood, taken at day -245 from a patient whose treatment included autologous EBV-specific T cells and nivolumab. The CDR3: CASSPGPFGGNTIYF. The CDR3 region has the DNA TGTGCCAGCAGCCCAGGACCGTTCGGAGGAAACACCATATATTTT.